The 16 T cell receptor beta chains listed next were all sequenced from one sample in a study of tumor and adjacent non-tumor tissue in lung cancer. A modified ARM-PCR protocol with three rounds of nested PCR amplified TCRbeta. One entry per CDR3 protein results from TCRdb running MiXCR on the multiplex PCR reads. The sample yields approximately 65,000 distinct CDR3 sequences, roughly 60% seen once. RNA was extracted from bulk tissue without any cell sorting. Material for sequencing was lung tumor tissue. The receptors were sampled from a man in his fifties or sixties with non-small cell lung cancer.

The rearrangement uses TRBV6-1 and TRBJ1-5; tentative D call: TRBD1 (5 bases). The germline gives CDR1 MNHNS, CDR2 SASEGT. CDR3 length equals 13 residues. V lost 6 bases, J lost 9 bases, and 15 bases lay in between. The CDR3, as DNA: TGTGCCAGCAGCAATGACAGCTACTGGCCCCAGCATTTT. It codes for CASSNDSYWPQHF.

The chain joins TRBV6-2 or TRBV6-3 to TRBJ1-1; the D is unclear. V was cut by 7 bases and J by 2 bases, with 14 bases left in between. Germline V gene data show CDR1 as MNHEY and CDR2 as SVGEGT. The CDR3 length is 14 residues. CDR3 coding DNA: TGTGCCAGCAATCCTGGACGGTTTAACACTGAAGCTTTCTTT. Protein: CASNPGRFNTEAFF.

This sequence joins TRBV2 and TRBJ1-1, with D unresolved. Per germline, CDR1 SNHLY and CDR2 FYNNEI. The CDR3 contains 15 residues. Deletions cut 3 bases from V and 0 bases from J, with 11 bases between. This CDR3 is CASSDRPKLNTEAFF. The CDR3 DNA sequence: TGTGCCAGCAGTGACCGGCCCAAGTTGAACACTGAAGCTTTCTTT.

To note about this clonotype: This could be a read error, since a much larger clone is one nucleotide away. The rearrangement joins TRBV29-1 to TRBJ2-7; TRBD1 or TRBD2 may be the D gene (5 bases each). This CDR3 region has 13 residues. Trimming left V 3 bases short and J 0 bases short, with 9 bases between. Looked up from germline, CDR1 is SQVTM and CDR2 is ANQGSEA. The CDR3, as DNA: TGCAGCGTTGACAGAGGGGACTCCTACGAGCAGTACTTC. Residues: CSVDRGDSYEQYF.

Sample share makes this clonotype medium-sized. This chain joins TRBV4-1 and TRBJ1-2; 7 nucleotides line up with TRBD1. This CDR3 has 16 residues. With 3 bases clipped from V and 0 bases from J, the junction kept 7 bases outside the gene matches. CDR1 is MGHRA, CDR2 YSYEKL, per germline. The CDR3 reads CASSQLQGTANYGYTF. CDR3 in DNA: TGCGCCAGCAGCCAGCTACAGGGGACCGCTAACTATGGCTACACCTTC.

Regarding this clonotype: Because the CDR3 is missing its conserved closing phenylalanine or tryptophan, this is likely a read error. The limits of the CDR3 on the DNA are not certain, so only TCRdb's listed CDR3 is given. V usage is TRBV30 and J usage is TRBJ2-1. The CDR3 has 13 amino acids, counting both end residues. CDR1 GTSNPN and CDR2 SVGIG come from the germline V gene (reference sequence). The CDR3 region is CAWSPDSYNEQFY.

This clonotype was detected ten times or more. The rearrangement links TRBV28 to TRBJ1-5; 9 positions match TRBD1. Germline V gene sequence: CDR1 MDHEN, CDR2 SYDVKM. The CDR3 has 15 amino acids. The V gene end was trimmed by 2 bases and the J gene end by 5 bases; junction bases not matched to a gene: 4. CDR3 nucleotides: TGTGCCAGCAGTTTAGGGGACAGGGCCCATCAGCCCCAGCATTTT. Translation gives CASSLGDRAHQPQHF.

Comments on this clonotype: The junction shows a germline mismatch at one end, possibly a read error. This chain joins TRBV6-5 and TRBJ2-3, with D possibly matching TRBD2 (5 bases). From germline, CDR1 is MNHEY and CDR2 SVGAGI. The CDR3 has 14 residues. The CDR3 here is CASSYVIEGDTKYF. Here the CDR3 DNA reads TGTGCCAGCAGTTACGTGATAGAGGGAGATACGAAGTATTTT.

With respect to this clonotype: Since a much larger clone is just one base distant, this may be a read error. The chain links TRBV30 to TRBJ1-2; D is undetermined. Trimming left V 7 bases short and J 8 bases short, with 17 bases between. The CDR3 is 12 residues long. Germline loops: CDR1 GTSNPN, CDR2 SVGIG (reference sequence). The CDR3 loop reads CALEKVPIGYTF. The CDR3 DNA follows: TGTGCCTTGGAAAAGGTACCTATCGGCTACACCTTC.

A remark on this clonotype: Since no conserved phenylalanine or tryptophan closes the CDR3, a read error is the likely cause. The V and J genes are TRBV6-5 and TRBJ2-3; D remains ambiguous. Germline V gives CDR1 MNHEY, CDR2 SVGAGI. The CDR3 has 11 amino acids. The CDR3 sequence is CGSSYADTQYS. For the CDR3, the DNA is TGTGGCAGCAGTTACGCAGATACGCAGTATTCT.

The V and J genes are TRBV11-1 and TRBJ2-7; D is perhaps TRBD1 or TRBD2 (6 bases each). With 3 bases removed from V and 1 base from J, the gap between germline ends came to 10 bases. CDR1 and CDR2 from the germline V gene are SGHAT and FQDESV (reference sequence). This CDR3 has 14 residues. In DNA, the CDR3 is TGTGCCAGCAGCTTGGGGGGACATTCCTACGAGCAGTACTTC. Its translation is CASSLGGHSYEQYF.

This clonotype was seen a handful of times. Relative to the germline gene, one junction end is altered; a read error may explain this. The chain recombines TRBV12-3 or TRBV12-4 with TRBJ1-6; D unclear. This CDR3 region has 14 residues. CDR3 loop: CASNLEAWNSPLHF. The CDR3 coding sequence is TGTGCCAGCAATTTAGAGGCATGGAATTCACCCCTCCACTTT.

This chain connects TRBV6-6 to TRBJ1-4; 9 positions agree with TRBD1. J gave up 4 bases and V 8 bases, and 8 bases lay outside the gene matches. Germline V gives CDR1 MNHNY, CDR2 SVGAGI (reference sequence). The CDR3 consists of 15 residues. The CDR3 is CASGLPGQGNEKLFF. The CDR3 coding sequence is TGTGCCAGCGGACTTCCGGGACAGGGTAATGAAAAACTGTTTTTT.

The rearrangement links TRBV10-3 to TRBJ2-6; no clear D gene. This CDR3 has 16 amino acids. Germline lookup yields CDR1 ENHRY and CDR2 SYGVKD. For the CDR3, the DNA is TGTGTCGCATGGAACGGCATGGACTCTGGGGCCAACGTCCTGACTTTC. This translates into CVAWNGMDSGANVLTF.

With regard to this clonotype: This likely comes from a read error, as the CDR3 has no conserved phenylalanine or tryptophan at its end. The DNA is left out, because the CDR3 cannot be placed on it with certainty; the CDR3 is given as TCRdb lists it. The chain couples TRBV6-5 to TRBJ2-7; the D call TRBD1 from the table was never checked on the DNA. Germline lookup yields CDR1 MNHEY and CDR2 SVGAGI. The CDR3 spans 13 residues, counting both ends. This CDR3 reads CASARRDGYERYI.

As for this clonotype: This CDR3 is missing its conserved last phenylalanine or tryptophan, likely due to a read error. V and J are TRBV11-2 and TRBJ1-4; the match to TRBD1 covers 7 bases. CDR3 length: 15 amino acids. Germline V gives CDR1 SGHAT, CDR2 FQNNGV. Trimming cost V 9 bases and J 3 bases; bases outside gene matches: 10. CDR3 in DNA: TGTGCCAGAAGCCTTACTCAGGGGGCTAATGAAAAACTGTTTTAT. Amino acid sequence: CARSLTQGANEKLFY.